Here is one TCR beta chain with its context. One end of the junction varies from germline; a read error may be responsible. The sample belongs to a study of blood T cell repertoires in COVID-19. Looking at the study overall: Donors in the United States, Italy and Spain gave samples during acute or convalescent COVID-19. In each case, the material was cDNA or gDNA derived from T cells, B-cell-depleted T cells, or PBMCs.

CDR3 length equals 12 residues. In germline, CDR1 is SNHLY, CDR2 FYNNEI. The method was immunoSEQ multiplex PCR; TCRdb's version includes in-frame clones alone and lacks a portion of them. Here the sample spans about 95,000 clones, 81% being singletons. The rearrangement joins TRBV2 to TRBJ2-7, with D hard to call. The clonotype was recovered from a man older than 75 with COVID-19, enrolled during active disease. Sequencing was carried out using peripheral blood. The CDR3 loop is CASSATEYEQYF. The CDR3 coding sequence is TGTGCCAGCAGCGCCACGGAGTACGAGCAGTATTTC.